A selection of T cell receptor beta chains follows, all from one sample in a study of T cell responses to AZD1222 COVID-19 vaccine. Assay used: immunoSEQ multiplex PCR; TCRdb lists only in-frame clones, some missing. The sample consists of around 69,000 clones, about four fifths of them appearing once. The sample was peripheral blood, taken on day 0 of AZD1222 vaccination. Source of these receptors: an adult in good health. The CDR3 runs from the conserved cysteine through the conserved F or W. The D gene is left open where the match is weak. Clone size is shown for a subset of rows, as once, few, many or a class of expanded clone.

D,J,V,size,CDR3,DNA
.,TRBJ1-4,TRBV6-5,.,CASSYAYDSLNEKLFF,TGTGCCAGCAGTTACGCCTACGACAGTCTCAATGAAAAACTGTTTTTT
TRBD1,TRBJ1-2,TRBV27,.,CASSPGPPRRDRTIYGYTF,TGTGCCAGCAGTCCAGGCCCCCCCCGCCGGGACAGAACTATCTATGGCTACACCTTC
TRBD1,TRBJ1-2,TRBV18,.,CASSQRQGAYYGYTF,TGTGCCAGCTCCCAAAGACAGGGGGCATACTATGGCTACACCTTC
.,TRBJ2-4,TRBV4-1,.,CASSQARDSKNIQYF,TGCGCCAGCAGCCAAGCCCGGGACTCCAAAAACATTCAGTACTTC
TRBD2,TRBJ2-7,TRBV5-1,.,CASSFRRGGSEQYF,TGCGCCAGCAGCTTCCGCCGGGGGGGCAGCGAGCAGTACTTC
.,TRBJ2-2,TRBV5-1,.,CASSSAGANGELFF,TGCGCCAGCAGCTCCGCGGGGGCTAACGGGGAGCTGTTTTTT
.,TRBJ1-6,TRBV3-1/TRBV3-2,.,CASSQEGSSPLHF,TGTGCCAGCAGCCAAGAGGGCAGCTCACCCCTCCACTTT
TRBD1,TRBJ2-7,TRBV4-1,.,CASTQRTGLTYEQYF,TGCGCCAGCACCCAACGGACAGGGTTAACCTACGAGCAGTACTTC
.,TRBJ1-5,TRBV5-5,once,CASSFSSGSNQPQHF,TGTGCCAGCAGCTTTTCATCGGGAAGCAATCAGCCCCAGCATTTT
.,TRBJ2-3,TRBV5-6,.,CASSLFQGMVTDTQYF,TGTGCCAGCAGCTTGTTCCAGGGGATGGTGACAGATACGCAGTATTTT
.,TRBJ1-3,TRBV5-6,.,CASRTADFSSGNTIYF,TGTGCCAGCAGGACGGCCGACTTTAGCTCTGGAAACACCATATATTTT
.,TRBJ1-3,TRBV6-5,.,CASSRSLAGNTIYF,TGTGCCAGCAGCAGATCGCTAGCTGGAAACACCATATATTTT
.,TRBJ1-1,TRBV11-3,.,CASSTRETEAFF,TGTGCCAGCAGCACCAGGGAAACTGAAGCTTTCTTT
TRBD2,TRBJ2-2,TRBV5-5,.,CASSQGLDYTGELFF,TGTGCCAGCAGCCAGGGACTAGATTACACCGGGGAGCTGTTTTTT
.,TRBJ2-3,TRBV14,.,CASSQVEGWPDTQYF,TGTGCCAGCAGCCAAGTTGAGGGGTGGCCAGATACGCAGTATTTT
.,TRBJ2-7,TRBV10-3,.,CAISEGGHGTYEQYF,TGTGCCATCAGTGAGGGTGGACATGGGACCTACGAGCAGTACTTC
.,TRBJ1-1,TRBV5-1,.,CASSLEVKRNTEAFF,TGCGCCAGCAGCTTGGAGGTTAAACGGAACACTGAAGCTTTCTTT
.,TRBJ2-7,TRBV19,.,CASSIASEGGPSYEQYF,TGTGCCAGTAGTATTGCGAGCGAAGGGGGTCCCTCCTACGAGCAGTACTTC
.,TRBJ1-2,TRBV5-6,.,CASSTNRDYYGYTF,TGTGCCAGCAGCACCAACAGGGACTACTATGGCTACACCTTC
TRBD2,TRBJ2-1,TRBV5-1,few,CASSFLAGGPLNEQFF,TGCGCCAGCAGCTTCCTAGCGGGGGGGCCCCTCAATGAGCAGTTCTTC
TRBD1,TRBJ2-2,TRBV5-1,.,CASSFTGVSNTGELFF,TGCGCCAGCAGCTTCACAGGGGTTTCGAACACCGGGGAGCTGTTTTTT
.,TRBJ1-2,TRBV5-4,.,CASSLVGQNYGYTF,TGTGCCAGCAGCTTGGTAGGGCAGAACTATGGCTACACCTTC
.,TRBJ1-4,TRBV28,.,CASRLAGTGREKLFF,TGTGCCAGCAGACTTGCAGGAACGGGGAGGGAAAAACTGTTTTTT
.,TRBJ2-7,TRBV7-2,.,CASSLGSGSQGTYEQYF,TGTGCCAGCAGCTTAGGTTCGGGGTCTCAGGGTACCTACGAGCAGTACTTC
TRBD1,TRBJ1-2,TRBV7-8,.,CASSRDRAGYTF,TGTGCCAGCAGCAGGGACAGGGCGGGCTACACCTTC
TRBD2,TRBJ2-7,TRBV4-3,.,CASSQEFRGGYEQYF,TGCGCCAGCAGCCAAGAATTTCGGGGGGGATACGAGCAGTACTTC
TRBD1,TRBJ1-1,TRBV4-1,few,CASSHLRGGRNTEAFF,TGCGCCAGCAGCCACTTGAGAGGGGGCCGGAACACTGAAGCTTTCTTT
.,TRBJ2-2,TRBV30,.,CAWKGQGTGNTGELFF,TGTGCCTGGAAGGGCCAGGGTACGGGGAACACCGGGGAGCTGTTTTTT
.,TRBJ1-5,TRBV2,.,CASSESEVELNQPQHF,TGTGCCAGCAGTGAATCGGAGGTGGAGCTCAATCAGCCCCAGCATTTT
TRBD2,TRBJ2-1,TRBV5-1,.,CASSLGGRQKIDEQFF,TGCGCCAGCAGCTTGGGCGGGAGGCAGAAGATCGATGAGCAGTTCTTC
.,TRBJ1-6,TRBV2,few,CASGREAGVNSPLHF,TGTGCCAGCGGTCGGGAGGCTGGGGTCAATTCACCCCTCCACTTT
.,TRBJ2-3,TRBV3-1/TRBV3-2,.,CASSQGAPGRGNTDTQYF,TGTGCCAGCAGCCAAGGGGCACCGGGACGCGGAAATACAGATACGCAGTATTTT
TRBD2,TRBJ2-7,TRBV7-9,.,CASSSGRLAGGEQYF,TGTGCCAGCAGCTCTGGCCGACTAGCGGGGGGCGAGCAGTACTTC
TRBD2,TRBJ2-6,TRBV4-2,.,CASSQEGGVGPGANVLTF,TGTGCCAGCAGCCAAGAGGGAGGGGTGGGCCCTGGGGCCAACGTCCTGACTTTC
TRBD1,TRBJ2-7,TRBV5-6,once,CASSYPTTGDYEQYF,TGTGCCAGCAGTTACCCTACTACAGGGGACTACGAGCAGTACTTC
.,TRBJ2-1,TRBV4-1,.,CASSQEGQGYGLNEQFF,TGCGCCAGCAGCCAAGAGGGCCAGGGGTATGGGCTGAATGAGCAGTTCTTC
.,TRBJ2-7,TRBV7-9,.,CASTPAYRTYEQYF,TGTGCCAGCACCCCGGCTTATAGGACCTACGAGCAGTACTTC
.,TRBJ1-1,TRBV7-9,medium-sized,CASSSTGGAHVDEAFF,TGTGCCAGCAGCTCCACCGGTGGAGCCCACGTGGATGAAGCTTTCTTT
.,TRBJ1-3,TRBV7-2,.,CASSLAGGYSGNTIYF,TGTGCCAGCAGCTTAGCCGGAGGGTACTCTGGAAACACCATATATTTT
TRBD2,TRBJ2-1,TRBV6-2/TRBV6-3,.,CASSYSRLAGGLDYNEQFF,TGTGCCAGCAGTTACTCACGGCTAGCGGGGGGCTTAGACTACAATGAGCAGTTCTTC
TRBD1,TRBJ2-1,TRBV7-6,.,CASSLPGTGDHEQFF,TGTGCCAGCAGCCTACCCGGGACAGGGGACCATGAGCAGTTCTTC
.,TRBJ2-7,TRBV29-1,once,CSALLPSGPYEQYF,TGCAGCGCTTTACTCCCGTCGGGGCCCTACGAGCAGTACTTC
.,TRBJ1-3,TRBV2,once,CASSAAEGNTIYF,TGTGCCAGCAGTGCGGCAGAAGGAAACACCATATATTTT
TRBD1,TRBJ1-6,TRBV14,.,CASSRLGQGSSYNSPLHF,TGTGCCAGCAGCCGATTAGGACAGGGCAGCTCCTATAATTCACCCCTCCACTTT
.,TRBJ1-5,TRBV29-1,.,CSVAGYSNQPQHF,TGCAGCGTTGCCGGCTATAGCAATCAGCCCCAGCATTTT
TRBD1,TRBJ1-4,TRBV27,.,CASSRQGNEKLFF,TGTGCCAGCAGTCGACAGGGTAATGAAAAACTGTTTTTT
.,TRBJ2-5,TRBV6-6,.,CASSYRGQFIEETQYF,TGTGCCAGCAGTTACCGCGGACAGTTCATTGAGGAGACCCAGTACTTC
.,TRBJ1-6,TRBV7-9,.,CASSLVLDNSPLHF,TGTGCCAGCAGCCTAGTTTTGGATAATTCACCCCTCCACTTT
.,TRBJ1-5,TRBV4-3,.,CASSQDRQAHQPQHF,TGCGCCAGCAGCCAAGATCGACAGGCCCATCAGCCCCAGCATTTT
.,TRBJ2-5,TRBV24-1,few,CATSQGQQETQYF,TGTGCCACCAGTCAGGGTCAACAAGAGACCCAGTACTTC
TRBD1,TRBJ2-1,TRBV30,.,CAWGWPGGYNEQFF,TGTGCCTGGGGTTGGCCAGGGGGTTACAATGAGCAGTTCTTC
.,TRBJ2-3,TRBV9,.,CASRVGQGGTDTQYF,TGTGCCAGCAGAGTGGGCCAGGGAGGCACAGATACGCAGTATTTT
.,TRBJ2-3,TRBV3-1/TRBV3-2,.,CASSQYVGASTQYF,TGTGCCAGCAGCCAATATGTAGGGGCGTCTACGCAGTATTTT